This T cell receptor (beta chain) was sequenced for a study of T cell repertoires in cytomegalovirus infection. Study-wide background: The public TCR beta signatures pointed to both CMV infection and matching HLA type.

Study-wide points: Based on cumulative public TCR beta family frequency, carriers of CMV plus the relevant HLA were identified. HLA-C-restricted CMV-specific TCR beta clonotypes were dominant in the ex vivo response.

Regarding this clonotype: Its specificity is not known.

The J segment lost 4 bases and the V segment lost 6 bases, leaving 9 bases of the junction unmatched. This CDR3 has 18 residues. CDR1 is LNHDA and CDR2 is SQIVND in the germline V gene (reference sequence). TCRdb called the reads again in MiXCR, with one record for every CDR3 protein. The sample includes about 490,000 distinct CDR3 sequences, more than 25% of them seen just once. Sequencing was done on a sample of PBMCs. The receptor was isolated from a human donor in good health (CMV status not recorded). Some clones in this sample may be carry-over from other donors' samples. J is TRBJ2-6 and V is TRBV19; 13 nucleotides agree with TRBD2. Here the CDR3 DNA reads TGTGCCAGTAGACTGGGACTAGCGGGATCTTCCGGGGCCAACGTCCTGACTTTC. Amino acids: CASRLGLAGSSGANVLTF.